Below are 17 T cell receptor beta chains sequenced from a single sample in a study of human T cells and chemical hapten exposure. Noted time point: patch test 1, 2 weeks after DPC sensitization. Noted treatment: therapeutic diphenylcyclopropenone sensitization with weekly scalp DPC. TCRdb re-derived calls from the RACE reads in MiXCR, one entry per CDR3 protein. This sample carries 70,000 to 75,000 distinct CDR3 sequences, approximately 35% of them seen once, and the ten largest clones take roughly 10%. Sequences were derived from whole blood, sampled in connection with sensitization to the hapten diphenylcyclopropenone (DPC). The receptors come from a man aged 40-49 years with alopecia areata. Some clones in this sample may be carry-over from other donors' samples.

This clonotype has just one count. The V and J genes are TRBV28 and TRBJ2-6; 10 nucleotides agree with TRBD1. Germline V CDR1 and CDR2: MDHEN, SYDVKM. The CDR3 extends over 20 amino acids. Losses at the gene ends were 4 bases for V and 1 base for J; bases not matched to a gene: 13. Here the CDR3 reads CASSSYEWGQGSSGANVLTF. DNA for the CDR3: TGTGCCAGCAGTTCCTATGAGTGGGGACAGGGGTCGTCTGGGGCCAACGTCCTGACTTTC.

The chain has TRBV13 and TRBJ2-1; the D gene is possibly TRBD2 (5 bases). The CDR3 sequence is 16 residues long. The V gene lost 2 bases and the J gene lost 7 bases, with 18 bases spanning the gap. From germline, CDR1 is PRHDT and CDR2 FYEKMQ (reference sequence). The CDR3 here is CASSLQGLSVGNEQFF. The CDR3 nucleotides read TGTGCCAGCAGCTTACAAGGCCTTAGCGTTGGAAATGAGCAGTTCTTC.

Only a few counts were recorded for this clonotype. This chain connects TRBV7-9 to TRBJ2-1; the D gene is possibly TRBD2 (6 bases). V was pared by 5 bases and J by 3 bases, with 20 bases between. CDR1 is SEHNR, CDR2 FQNEAQ, per germline (reference sequence). The CDR3 is 17 amino acids. The CDR3 nucleotides read TGTGCCAGCAGCCAGGCCGTGGGGGGAGCTTACTACAATGAGCAGTTCTTC. Translation gives CASSQAVGGAYYNEQFF.

A word on this clonotype: A read error may produce the germline difference seen at one junction end. The chain recombines TRBV27 with TRBJ1-1; 7 nucleotides line up with TRBD1. Germline loops: CDR1 MNHEY, CDR2 SMNVEV (reference sequence). The CDR3 has 15 residues. The CDR3 spells CASSLSWQGGTETFF. In DNA, the CDR3 is TGTGCCAGCAGTTTATCATGGCAGGGGGGCACTGAAACTTTCTTT.

V gene TRBV5-1 combines with J gene TRBJ1-1; D possibly corresponds to TRBD1 (6 bases). CDR1 and CDR2 (germline): SGHRS, YFSETQ. V lost 4 bases and J 6 bases, leaving 13 bases between the germline ends. This CDR3 has 13 residues. The CDR3 is CASSLGGRPEAFF. The CDR3 DNA is TGCGCCAGCAGCCTGGGGGGCCGACCTGAAGCTTTCTTT.

A few counts support this clonotype. The gene calls are TRBV28 and TRBJ2-1; 9 bases are shared with TRBD2. V gave up 5 bases and J gave up 2 bases; unmatched junction bases: 7. From germline, CDR1 is MDHEN and CDR2 SYDVKM. There are 16 residues in the CDR3. The CDR3 loop reads CASSGASSGTYNEQFF. The CDR3 region has the DNA TGTGCCAGCAGTGGGGCCTCTAGCGGGACCTACAATGAGCAGTTCTTC.

This clonotype has only a few counts. V and J are TRBV20-1 and TRBJ1-5, with D perhaps TRBD1 (5 bases). The CDR3 runs 16 residues. V shed 4 bases and J shed 2 bases, with 18 bases lying between them. From germline, CDR1 is DFQATT and CDR2 SNEGSKA (reference sequence). CDR3 DNA sequence: TGCAGTGCTATGCTAAAGGGGAAGGGAGGCAATCAGCCCCAGCATTTT. It translates to CSAMLKGKGGNQPQHF.

This clonotype was recorded a few times. The J gene is TRBJ2-1, the V gene TRBV20-1, with 9 bases aligning to TRBD2. Trimming removed 3 bases from V and 6 bases from J; junction bases left unmatched: 6. The length of the CDR3 is 14 residues. CDR1 is DFQATT and CDR2 is SNEGSKA in the germline V gene (reference sequence). CDR3 residues: CSARGLAVGNEQFF. The CDR3 DNA reads TGCAGTGCTAGGGGACTAGCTGTGGGCAATGAGCAGTTCTTC.

This clonotype was detected once. The chain carries TRBV6-5 and TRBJ2-1; 9 positions match TRBD1. Germline CDR1 MNHEY, CDR2 SVGAGI. V dropped 5 bases and J dropped 7; count of bases not matched to a gene: 6. CDR3 length equals 14 residues. CDR3 sequence reads: CASSPGQGKNEQFF. CDR3 nucleotide sequence: TGTGCCAGCAGTCCGGGACAGGGTAAAAATGAGCAGTTCTTC.

The chain employs TRBV7-2 and TRBJ2-5; 7 bases align to TRBD2. There are 14 residues in the CDR3. Trimming cost V 5 bases and J 3 bases; bases outside gene matches: 6. Germline CDR1 and CDR2: SGHTA and FQGNSA. The CDR3 bases are TGTGCCAGCAGCGTCCGGACTAGTAAAGAGACCCAGTACTTC. Translating gives CASSVRTSKETQYF.

The chain recombines TRBV30 with TRBJ2-2; D remains unclear. CDR1 and CDR2 from the germline V gene are GTSNPN and SVGIG (reference sequence). This CDR3 has 13 residues. V lost 2 bases to trimming and J lost 6 bases, with 10 bases between them. CDR3 in amino acids: CAWSSGGPGELFF. The CDR3 region has the DNA TGTGCCTGGAGTTCTGGCGGACCCGGGGAGCTGTTTTTT.

The V call is TRBV12-3 or TRBV12-4, the J call TRBJ2-1, with a possible D match to TRBD2 (5 bases). The V end lost 5 bases, the J end lost 0 bases, and 11 bases lay between the germline ends. This CDR3 is built from 15 residues. The CDR3 loop is CASSNLGSSYNEQFF. DNA for the CDR3: TGTGCCAGCAGTAATCTGGGGAGCTCCTACAATGAGCAGTTCTTC.

This chain uses TRBV28 with TRBJ2-1; D is uncertain. CDR1 and CDR2 (germline): MDHEN, SYDVKM. The CDR3 is made up of 14 amino acids. Trimming shortened V by 1 base and J by 7 bases, and 11 bases separated the two germline ends. CDR3 coding DNA: TGTGCCAGCAGTTTATATGCTAGTTTAAATGAGCAGTTCTTC. Translation gives CASSLYASLNEQFF.

This clonotype was seen a few times. The rearrangement links TRBV21-1 to TRBJ1-5. TRBV21-1 is an annotated pseudogene. The CDR3 extends over 11 amino acids. The CDR3 spells CASKRNQPQHF. The CDR3 region has the DNA TGTGCCAGCAAAAGGAATCAGCCCCAGCATTTT.

Only a few counts were recorded for this clonotype. V and J are TRBV3-1 and TRBJ2-3, with 7 bases aligning to TRBD2. Germline loops: CDR1 LGHDT, CDR2 YNNKEL (reference sequence). V trimming: 5 bases; J trimming: 2 bases; junction bases outside the gene matches: 4. The length of the CDR3 is 14 residues. DNA of the CDR3: TGTGCCAGCAGCTCTAGCGGCCACACAGATACGCAGTATTTT. Encoded protein: CASSSSGHTDTQYF.

The CDR3 here is CSAFIAGVTDTQYF. As DNA, the CDR3 is TGCAGTGCTTTTATAGCGGGAGTCACAGATACGCAGTATTTT. The rearrangement uses TRBV20-1 and TRBJ2-3, with TRBD2 matching over 9 bases. Trimming removed 5 bases from V and 2 bases from J; junction bases left unmatched: 5. The germline V gene has CDR1 DFQATT and CDR2 SNEGSKA (reference sequence). The length of the CDR3 is 14 residues.

This chain links TRBV10-3 with TRBJ2-3; tentative D call: TRBD1 (6 bases). There are 14 residues in the CDR3. Between the trimmed V and J ends, which lost 5 bases and 1 base, there was a span of 10 bases. Per germline, CDR1 ENHRY and CDR2 SYGVKD. The CDR3 coding sequence is TGTGCCATCAGTACAGGGAGTGGCACAGATACGCAGTATTTT. Translating it yields CAISTGSGTDTQYF.